This entry concerns a single T cell receptor beta chain. These data belong to a study of blood T cell repertoires in COVID-19. Whole-study context: Sites in the United States, Italy and Spain provided acute and convalescent COVID-19 samples. Sources were T cells, B-cell-depleted T cells, or PBMCs; the material itself was cDNA or gDNA.

The table came from immunoSEQ multiplex PCR; TCRdb's copy has only in-frame clones and leaves some out. The table has some 60,000 clones, approximately 82% seen once. V shed 4 bases and J shed 3 bases, with 9 bases lying between them. Germline V lookup: CDR1 LNHDA, CDR2 SQIVND (reference sequence). This CDR3 has 13 residues. The clonotype was recovered from an elderly woman with acute or convalescent COVID-19. Sequencing was carried out using peripheral blood. This chain uses TRBV19 with TRBJ1-2, with D unclear. The CDR3 region is CASSTLRDYGYTF. In DNA, the CDR3 is TGTGCCAGTAGTACCCTCCGGGACTATGGCTACACCTTC. Full variable domain (remainder filled in from reference TRBV19 and TRBJ1-2): DGGITQSPKYLFRKEGQNVTLSCEQNLNHDAMYWYRQDPGQGLRLIYYSQIVNDFQKGDIAEGYSVSREKKESFPLTVTSAQKNPTAFYLCASSTLRDYGYTFGSGTRLTVV.